The 15 T cell receptor beta chains reported below all come from one sample, sequenced in a study of T-cell reconstitution after alpha-beta-depleted transplantation in children. As it was prepared, the TCRbeta library received unique molecular identifiers. TCRdb passed the PCR reads through MiXCR, listing each CDR3 protein once. The sample includes 250,000 to 400,000 distinct CDR3 sequences, roughly 25% seen only once; the top ten take around 9.9%. Here the sequenced sample was PBMCs, mostly from graft donor cells, taken 180 days after TCRalphabeta/CD19-depleted stem cell transplant. Receptors originate from a male patient under 18 who had a stem cell transplant for acute lymphoblastic leukemia, so the T cells may come from the graft donor.

This clonotype was observed a few times. This rearrangement joins TRBV9 to TRBJ2-1, with 13 bases matching TRBD2. V gave up 3 bases and J gave up 9 bases; unmatched junction bases: 6. The CDR3 is 15 residues long. The germline CDR1 and CDR2 sequences are SGDLS and YYNGEE. The CDR3 is CASSAGLAGVGEQFF. CDR3 nucleotides: TGTGCCAGCAGCGCAGGACTAGCGGGAGTCGGTGAGCAGTTCTTC.

The sample holds a few counts of this clonotype. The rearrangement links TRBV29-1 to TRBJ2-7; TRBD1 matches at 7 bases. The CDR3 has 12 residues. V shed 1 base, J shed 3 bases, and the junction held 0 bases outside the gene matches. Germline V gives CDR1 SQVTM, CDR2 ANQGSEA. CDR3 residues: CSVEAGGYEQYF. CDR3 DNA sequence: TGCAGCGTTGAAGCAGGGGGCTACGAGCAGTACTTC.

This clonotype appeared a few times. The CDR3 DNA is TGCGCCAGCAGCCTGAGGACAGGAATGCGCTCACCCCTCCACTTT. Translated: CASSLRTGMRSPLHF. The chain uses TRBV5-1 and TRBJ1-6, with 7 bases matching TRBD1. Germline values: CDR1 SGHRS, CDR2 YFSETQ. V shed 4 bases, J shed 10 bases, and the junction held 11 bases outside the gene matches. The CDR3 consists of 15 residues.

This clonotype turned up a few times. This rearrangement joins TRBV12-3 or TRBV12-4 to TRBJ2-7, with D possibly matching TRBD1 (5 bases). The V gene lost 6 bases and the J gene lost 9 bases, with 18 bases spanning the gap. The CDR3 is 13 residues long. The CDR3 DNA is TGTGCCAGCAGAGAAACCGCAGGGTTTTGGCAGTACTTC. It yields the protein CASRETAGFWQYF.

The chain couples TRBV7-2 to TRBJ2-3; 9 bases fit TRBD2. Germline V lookup: CDR1 SGHTA, CDR2 FQGNSA. The CDR3 runs 16 residues. The V and J ends lost 0 bases and 5 bases, in that order; junction bases with no gene match: 6. For the CDR3, the DNA is TGTGCCAGCAGCTTAGCTGGCGGGAGGGTGGTAGATACGCAGTATTTT. Translation: CASSLAGGRVVDTQYF.

This rearrangement joins TRBV15 to TRBJ2-5, with TRBD2 matching over 10 bases. J was trimmed by 0 bases and V by 8 bases; bases with no gene match: 9. The germline gives CDR1 LNHNV, CDR2 YYDKDF (reference sequence). The CDR3 runs to 16 residues. The CDR3 loop reads CATSSRGLANQETQYF. Written as DNA, the CDR3 is TGTGCCACCTCTTCTAGGGGACTAGCGAACCAAGAGACCCAGTACTTC.

The chain has TRBV6-2 or TRBV6-3 and TRBJ2-2; 7 positions match TRBD1. The CDR3 is made up of 14 amino acids. Germline values: CDR1 MNHEY, CDR2 SVGEGT. V trimming: 7 bases; J trimming: 12 bases; junction bases outside the gene matches: 14. This CDR3 is CASTLQGLRRQLFF. In nucleotides, the CDR3 is TGTGCCAGCACCCTACAGGGGCTCCGGAGGCAGCTGTTTTTT.

This clonotype was seen just once. V is TRBV7-2 and J is TRBJ1-5, with 10 bases identical to TRBD1. The V gene's germline CDR1 is SGHTA and CDR2 FQGNSA. J was trimmed by 0 bases and V by 0 bases; bases with no gene match: 5. The CDR3 runs 18 residues. For the CDR3, the DNA is TGTGCCAGCAGCTTAGCCTGGGACAGGGGATATAGCAATCAGCCCCAGCATTTT. Amino acid sequence: CASSLAWDRGYSNQPQHF.

V gene TRBV21-1 combines with J gene TRBJ1-5; the table names TRBD1, a call not compared with the DNA. TRBV21-1 is marked as a pseudogene. The CDR3 covers 16 residues. Written as DNA, the CDR3 is TGTGCCAGCAGCGGGGGAGCACAGGGGTGCAATCAGCCCCAGCATTTT. Protein product: CASSGGAQGCNQPQHF.

This clonotype was seen a handful of times. J is TRBJ2-3 and V is TRBV4-1; 11 bases agree with TRBD2. Germline CDR1 MGHRA, CDR2 YSYEKL. The CDR3 runs 17 residues. V lost 2 bases, J lost 5 bases, and 9 bases stayed unmatched. Here the CDR3 DNA reads TGCGCCAGCAGCCAACTACTAGCGGGAGACCCAGGAGATACGCAGTATTTT. Its protein product is CASSQLLAGDPGDTQYF.

This clonotype showed up just a few times. The J gene is TRBJ1-3, the V gene TRBV5-1; D is ambiguous. In germline, CDR1 is SGHRS, CDR2 YFSETQ. The CDR3 sequence is 13 residues long. V lost 0 bases and J lost 0, with 1 base in between. In DNA, the CDR3 is TGCGCCAGCAGCTTGGCCTCTGGAAACACCATATATTTT. It yields the protein CASSLASGNTIYF. The variable domain in full, with the rest retrieved from reference TRBV5-1 and TRBJ1-3, is KAGVTQTPRYLIKTRGQQVTLSCSPISGHRSVSWYQQTPGQGLQFLFEYFSETQRNKGNFPGRFSGRQFSNSRSEMNVSTLELGDSALYLCASSLASGNTIYFGEGSWLTVV.

The chain links TRBV11-2 to TRBJ2-1, with 12 bases identical to TRBD2. CDR3 length equals 17 residues. Germline V lookup: CDR1 SGHAT, CDR2 FQNNGV. V shed 5 bases, J shed 3 bases, and the junction held 8 bases outside the gene matches. The chain's CDR3 is CASSVGLAGKSYNEQFF. As DNA, the CDR3 is TGTGCCAGCAGCGTCGGACTAGCGGGAAAGAGCTACAATGAGCAGTTCTTC.

The chain combines TRBV9 with TRBJ1-5; D ambiguous. This CDR3 spans 13 amino acids. Germline assignment: CDR1 SGDLS and CDR2 YYNGEE. V lost 0 bases and J lost 6, with 7 bases in between. As DNA, the CDR3 is TGTGCCAGCAGCGTAGATCCCCGTCAGCCCCAGCATTTT. Encoded protein: CASSVDPRQPQHF.

CDR3 amino acids: CASTQVSNQPQHF. CDR3 nucleotide sequence: TGCGCCAGCACCCAGGTGTCCAATCAGCCCCAGCATTTT. The J gene is TRBJ1-5, the V gene TRBV10-2, with D hard to call. This CDR3 has 13 amino acids. The V end was cut by 7 bases, the J end by 3 bases, with 10 bases between. From germline, CDR1 is WSHSY and CDR2 SAAADI.

Comments on this clonotype: The junction departs from germline at one end; a sequencing error may be responsible. The chain recombines TRBV10-3 with TRBJ2-1; TRBD1 matches at 7 bases. The V gene's germline CDR1 is ENHRY and CDR2 SYGVKD. CDR3 size: 17 residues. DNA of the CDR3: TGTGCCATCAGTGAGTCTTACGAGACAGGGTGGTACAATGAGCAGTCCTTC. It translates to CAISESYETGWYNEQSF.